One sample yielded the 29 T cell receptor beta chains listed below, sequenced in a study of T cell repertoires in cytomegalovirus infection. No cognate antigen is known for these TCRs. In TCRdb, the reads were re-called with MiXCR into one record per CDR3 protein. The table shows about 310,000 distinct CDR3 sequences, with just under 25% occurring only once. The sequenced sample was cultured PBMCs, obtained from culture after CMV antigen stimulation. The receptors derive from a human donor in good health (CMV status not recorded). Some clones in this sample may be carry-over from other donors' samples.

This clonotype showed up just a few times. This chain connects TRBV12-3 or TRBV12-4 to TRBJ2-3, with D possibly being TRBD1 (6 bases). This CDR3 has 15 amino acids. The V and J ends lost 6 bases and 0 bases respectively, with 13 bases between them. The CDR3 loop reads CASSKQGSSTDTQYF. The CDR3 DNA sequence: TGTGCCAGCAGCAAACAGGGATCTAGCACAGATACGCAGTATTTT.

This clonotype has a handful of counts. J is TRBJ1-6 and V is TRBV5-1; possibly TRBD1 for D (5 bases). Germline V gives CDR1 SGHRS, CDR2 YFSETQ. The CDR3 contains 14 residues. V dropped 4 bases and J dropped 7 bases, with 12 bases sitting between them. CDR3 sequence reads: CASSRGDSNSPLHF. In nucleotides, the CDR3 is TGCGCCAGCAGCCGAGGAGACAGCAATTCACCCCTCCACTTT.

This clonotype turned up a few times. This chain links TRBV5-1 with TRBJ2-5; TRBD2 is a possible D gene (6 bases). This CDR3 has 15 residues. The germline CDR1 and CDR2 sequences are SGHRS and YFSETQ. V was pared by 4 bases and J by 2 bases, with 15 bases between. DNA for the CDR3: TGCGCCAGCAGCGGGGGTCTAGCGCCTCAAGAGACCCAGTACTTC. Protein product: CASSGGLAPQETQYF.

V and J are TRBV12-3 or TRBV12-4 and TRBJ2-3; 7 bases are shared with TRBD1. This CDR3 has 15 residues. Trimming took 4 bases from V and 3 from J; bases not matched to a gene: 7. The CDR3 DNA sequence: TGTGCCAGCAGTTCTACAGGGGATAGGACAGATACGCAGTATTTT. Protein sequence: CASSSTGDRTDTQYF.

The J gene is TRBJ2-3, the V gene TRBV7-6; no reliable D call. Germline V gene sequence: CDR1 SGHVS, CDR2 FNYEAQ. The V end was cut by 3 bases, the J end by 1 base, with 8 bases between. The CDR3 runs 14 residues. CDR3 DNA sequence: TGTGCCAGCAGCTTTCAGGCAGGCACAGATACGCAGTATTTT. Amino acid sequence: CASSFQAGTDTQYF. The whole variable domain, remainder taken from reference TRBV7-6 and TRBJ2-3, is GAGVSQSPRYKVTKRGQDVALRCDPISGHVSLYWYRQALGQGPEFLTYFNYEAQQDKSGLPNDRFSAERPEGSISTLTIQRTEQRDSAMYRCASSFQAGTDTQYFGPGTRLTVL.

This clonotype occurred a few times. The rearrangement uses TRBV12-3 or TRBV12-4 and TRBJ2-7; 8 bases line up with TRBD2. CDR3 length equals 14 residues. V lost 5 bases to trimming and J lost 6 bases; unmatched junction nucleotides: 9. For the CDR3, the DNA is TGTGCCAGCAGTCAAAGCGGGAGCCACCGCGAGCAGTACTTC. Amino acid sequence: CASSQSGSHREQYF.

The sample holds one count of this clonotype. Written as DNA, the CDR3 is TGTGCCAGCAGTTTAGTGGGACTGACCTTCCAAGAGACCCAGTACTTC. The encoded protein is CASSLVGLTFQETQYF. The chain recombines TRBV12-3 or TRBV12-4 with TRBJ2-5; possibly TRBD2 for D (6 bases). Between the trimmed V and J ends, which lost 1 base and 1 base, there was a span of 13 bases. The CDR3 runs 16 residues.

This chain's CDR3 is CASSIDPRRMFRSGANVLTF. CDR3 nucleotides: TGTGCCAGTAGTATAGATCCTCGCAGAATGTTTCGCTCTGGGGCCAACGTCCTGACTTTC. J is TRBJ2-6 and V is TRBV19, with unresolved D. From germline, CDR1 is LNHDA and CDR2 SQIVND (reference sequence). Trimming left V 0 bases short and J 0 bases short, with 18 bases between. CDR3 size: 20 residues.

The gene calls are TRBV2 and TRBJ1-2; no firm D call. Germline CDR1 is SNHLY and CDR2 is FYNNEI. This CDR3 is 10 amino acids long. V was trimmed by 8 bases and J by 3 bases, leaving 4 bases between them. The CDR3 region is CASLDYGYTF. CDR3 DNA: TGTGCCAGCCTGGACTATGGCTACACCTTC.

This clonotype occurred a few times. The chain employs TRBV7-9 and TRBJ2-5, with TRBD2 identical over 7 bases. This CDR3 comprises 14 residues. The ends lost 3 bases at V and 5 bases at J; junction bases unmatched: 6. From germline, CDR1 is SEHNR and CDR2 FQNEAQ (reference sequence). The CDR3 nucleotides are TGTGCCAGCAGCTTTATGTCTAGCGGTGAGACCCAGTACTTC. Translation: CASSFMSSGETQYF.

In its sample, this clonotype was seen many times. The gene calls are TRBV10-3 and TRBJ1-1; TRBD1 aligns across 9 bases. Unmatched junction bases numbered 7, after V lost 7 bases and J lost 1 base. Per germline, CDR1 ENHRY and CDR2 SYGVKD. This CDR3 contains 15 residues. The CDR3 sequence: CAITSDRGWNTEAFF. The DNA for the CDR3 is TGTGCCATCACCTCCGACAGGGGGTGGAACACTGAAGCTTTCTTT.

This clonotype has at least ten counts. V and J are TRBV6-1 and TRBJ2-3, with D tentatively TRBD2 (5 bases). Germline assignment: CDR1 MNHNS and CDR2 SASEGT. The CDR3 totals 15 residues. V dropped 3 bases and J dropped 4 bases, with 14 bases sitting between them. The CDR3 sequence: CASSDLRERADTQYF. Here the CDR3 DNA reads TGTGCCAGCAGTGACTTACGCGAGAGGGCAGATACGCAGTATTTT.

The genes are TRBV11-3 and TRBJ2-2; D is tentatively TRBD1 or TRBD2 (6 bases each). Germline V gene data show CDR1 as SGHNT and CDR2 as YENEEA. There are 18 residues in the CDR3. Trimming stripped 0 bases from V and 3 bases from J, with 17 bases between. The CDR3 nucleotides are TGTGCCAGCAGCTTAGATCAAGGGGGGAGTGCGTACACCGGGGAGCTGTTTTTT. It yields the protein CASSLDQGGSAYTGELFF.

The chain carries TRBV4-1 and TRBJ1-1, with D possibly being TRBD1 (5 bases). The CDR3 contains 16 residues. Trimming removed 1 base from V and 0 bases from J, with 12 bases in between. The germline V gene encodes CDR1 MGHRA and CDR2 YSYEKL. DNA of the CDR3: TGCGCCAGCAGCCAAGGAGGGGCAGGGTTGAACACTGAAGCTTTCTTT. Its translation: CASSQGGAGLNTEAFF.

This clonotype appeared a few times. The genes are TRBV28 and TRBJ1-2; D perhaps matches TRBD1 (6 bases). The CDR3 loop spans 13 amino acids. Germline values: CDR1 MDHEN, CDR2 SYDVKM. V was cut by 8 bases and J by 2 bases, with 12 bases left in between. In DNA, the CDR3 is TGTGCCAGCCTAACACAGGGAAACTATGGCTACACCTTC. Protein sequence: CASLTQGNYGYTF.

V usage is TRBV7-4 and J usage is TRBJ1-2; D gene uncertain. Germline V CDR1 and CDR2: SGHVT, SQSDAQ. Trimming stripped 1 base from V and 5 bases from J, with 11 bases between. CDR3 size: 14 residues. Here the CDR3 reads CASSLGFGIYGYTF. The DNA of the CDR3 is TGTGCCAGCAGCTTAGGGTTTGGCATATATGGCTACACCTTC.

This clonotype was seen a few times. The CDR3 DNA sequence: TGTGCCAGCAACGGGGGACAGGGAGAAGGAGATACGCAGTATTTT. It translates to CASNGGQGEGDTQYF. This rearrangement joins TRBV2 to TRBJ2-3; 9 positions match TRBD1. The V and J ends lost 7 bases and 5 bases, in that order; junction bases with no gene match: 10. Germline V gives CDR1 SNHLY, CDR2 FYNNEI. The CDR3 is made up of 15 amino acids.

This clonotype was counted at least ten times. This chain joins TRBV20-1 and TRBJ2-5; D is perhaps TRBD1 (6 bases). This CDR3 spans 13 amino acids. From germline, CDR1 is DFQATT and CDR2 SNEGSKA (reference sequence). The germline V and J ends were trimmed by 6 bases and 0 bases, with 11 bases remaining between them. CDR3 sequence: CSAERTDQETQYF. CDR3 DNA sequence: TGCAGTGCGGAAAGGACAGACCAAGAGACCCAGTACTTC.

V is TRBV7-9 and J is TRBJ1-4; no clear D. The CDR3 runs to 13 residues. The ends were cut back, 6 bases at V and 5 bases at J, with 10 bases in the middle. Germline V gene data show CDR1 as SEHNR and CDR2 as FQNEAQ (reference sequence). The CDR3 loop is CASRTPWNEKLFF. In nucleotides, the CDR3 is TGTGCCAGCAGAACCCCTTGGAATGAAAAACTGTTTTTT.

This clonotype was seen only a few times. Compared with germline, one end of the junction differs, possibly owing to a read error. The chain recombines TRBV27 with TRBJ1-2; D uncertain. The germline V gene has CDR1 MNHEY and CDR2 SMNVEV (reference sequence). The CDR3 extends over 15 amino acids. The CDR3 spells CASSLSGGPREDTRF. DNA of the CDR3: TGTGCCAGCAGTTTATCGGGAGGGCCCCGGGAAGACACTCGCTTC.

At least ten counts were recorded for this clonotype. The CDR3 loop is CASSLAPAGLKYEQYF. In DNA form, the CDR3 reads TGTGCCAGCAGCTTAGCGCCGGCCGGATTAAAATACGAGCAGTACTTC. V gene TRBV7-6 combines with J gene TRBJ2-7; no definite D call. Germline CDR1 and CDR2: SGHVS and FNYEAQ. The CDR3 extends over 16 amino acids. V was trimmed by 0 bases and J by 4 bases, leaving 16 bases between them.

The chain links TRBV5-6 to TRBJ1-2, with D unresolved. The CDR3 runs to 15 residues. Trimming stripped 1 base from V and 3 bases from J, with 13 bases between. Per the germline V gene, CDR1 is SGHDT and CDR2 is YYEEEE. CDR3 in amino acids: CASSLYLKGHYGYTF. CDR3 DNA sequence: TGTGCCAGCAGCTTGTACCTGAAGGGCCACTATGGCTACACCTTC.

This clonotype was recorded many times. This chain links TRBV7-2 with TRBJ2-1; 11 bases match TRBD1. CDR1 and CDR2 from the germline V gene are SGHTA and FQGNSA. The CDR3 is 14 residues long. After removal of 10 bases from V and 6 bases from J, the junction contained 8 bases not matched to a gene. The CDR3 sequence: CATRPGQGGNEQFF. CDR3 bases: TGTGCCACCCGACCGGGACAGGGGGGCAATGAGCAGTTCTTC.

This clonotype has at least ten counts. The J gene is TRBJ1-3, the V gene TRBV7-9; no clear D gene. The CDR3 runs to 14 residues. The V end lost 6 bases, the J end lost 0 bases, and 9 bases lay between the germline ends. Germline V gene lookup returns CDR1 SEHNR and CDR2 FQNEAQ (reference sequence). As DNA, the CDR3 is TGTGCCAGCAGGTCAGGCATCTCTGGAAACACCATATATTTT. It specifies CASRSGISGNTIYF.

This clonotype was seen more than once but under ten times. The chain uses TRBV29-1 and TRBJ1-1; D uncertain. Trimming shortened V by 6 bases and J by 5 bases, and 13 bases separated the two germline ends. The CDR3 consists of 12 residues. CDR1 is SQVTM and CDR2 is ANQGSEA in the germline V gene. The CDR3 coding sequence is TGCAGCGTGGATTCAGGAGGTACTGAAGCTTTCTTT. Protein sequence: CSVDSGGTEAFF. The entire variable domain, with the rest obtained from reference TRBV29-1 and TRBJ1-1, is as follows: SAVISQKPSRDICQRGTSLTIQCQVDSQVTMMFWYRQQPGQSLTLIATANQGSEATYESGFVIDKFPISRPNLTFSTLTVSNMSPEDSSIYLCSVDSGGTEAFFGQGTRLTVV.

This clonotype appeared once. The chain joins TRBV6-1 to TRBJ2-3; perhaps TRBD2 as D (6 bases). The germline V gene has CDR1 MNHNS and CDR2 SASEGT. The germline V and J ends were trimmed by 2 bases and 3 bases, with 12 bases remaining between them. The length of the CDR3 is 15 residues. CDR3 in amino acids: CASSEFLLATDTQYF. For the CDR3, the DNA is TGTGCCAGCAGTGAATTCCTACTAGCAACAGATACGCAGTATTTT.

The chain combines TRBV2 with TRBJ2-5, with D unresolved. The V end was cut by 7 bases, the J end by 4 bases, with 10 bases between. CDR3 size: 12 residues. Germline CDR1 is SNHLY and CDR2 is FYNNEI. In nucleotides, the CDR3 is TGTGCCAGCATGAGCTCGGCAGAGACCCAGTACTTC. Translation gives CASMSSAETQYF.

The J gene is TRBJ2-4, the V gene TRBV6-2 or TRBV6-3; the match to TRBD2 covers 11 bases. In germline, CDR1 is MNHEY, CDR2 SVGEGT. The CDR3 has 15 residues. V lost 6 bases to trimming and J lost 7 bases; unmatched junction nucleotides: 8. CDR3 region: CASRPLAGVGNIQYF. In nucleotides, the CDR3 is TGTGCCAGCAGACCACTAGCGGGAGTGGGGAACATTCAGTACTTC.

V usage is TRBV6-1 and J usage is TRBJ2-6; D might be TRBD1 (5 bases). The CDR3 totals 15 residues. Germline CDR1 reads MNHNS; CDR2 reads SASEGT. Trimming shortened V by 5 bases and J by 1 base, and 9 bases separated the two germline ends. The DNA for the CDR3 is TGTGCCAGCAGTAAACAGGTATCTGGGGCCAACGTCCTGACTTTC. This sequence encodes CASSKQVSGANVLTF.